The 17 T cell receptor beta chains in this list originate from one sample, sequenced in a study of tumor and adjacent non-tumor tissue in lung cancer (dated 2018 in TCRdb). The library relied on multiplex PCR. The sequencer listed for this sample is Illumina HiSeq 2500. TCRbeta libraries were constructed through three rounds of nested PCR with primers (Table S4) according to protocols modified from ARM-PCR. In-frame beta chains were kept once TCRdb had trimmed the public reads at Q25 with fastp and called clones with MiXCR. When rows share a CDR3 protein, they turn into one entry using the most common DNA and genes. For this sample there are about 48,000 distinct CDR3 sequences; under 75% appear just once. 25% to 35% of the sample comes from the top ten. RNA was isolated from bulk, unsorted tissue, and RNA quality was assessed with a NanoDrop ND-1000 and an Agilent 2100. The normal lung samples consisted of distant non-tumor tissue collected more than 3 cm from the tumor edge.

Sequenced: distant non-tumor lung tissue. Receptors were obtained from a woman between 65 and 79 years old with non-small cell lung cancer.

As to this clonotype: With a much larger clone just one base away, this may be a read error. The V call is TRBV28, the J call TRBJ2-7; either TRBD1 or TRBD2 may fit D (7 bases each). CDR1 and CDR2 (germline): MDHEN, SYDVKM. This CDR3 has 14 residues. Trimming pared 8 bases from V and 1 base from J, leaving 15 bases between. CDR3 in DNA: TGTGCCAGCTGTCAGGGGGGGAAATCCTACGAGCAGTACTTC. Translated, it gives CASCQGGKSYEQYF.

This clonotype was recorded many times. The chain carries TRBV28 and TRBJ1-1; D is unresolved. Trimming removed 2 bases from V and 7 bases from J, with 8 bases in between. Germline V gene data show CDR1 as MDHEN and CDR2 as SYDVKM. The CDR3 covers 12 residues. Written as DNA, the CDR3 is TGTGCCAGCAGTTTAAATAAGCTTGAAGCTTTCTTT. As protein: CASSLNKLEAFF.

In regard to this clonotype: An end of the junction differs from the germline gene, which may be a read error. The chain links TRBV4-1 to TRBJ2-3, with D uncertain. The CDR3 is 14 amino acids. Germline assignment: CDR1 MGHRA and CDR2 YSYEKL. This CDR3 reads CASSQHDSTDTLYF. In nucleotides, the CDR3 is TGCGCCAGTAGCCAACATGATAGTACAGATACGCTGTATTTT.

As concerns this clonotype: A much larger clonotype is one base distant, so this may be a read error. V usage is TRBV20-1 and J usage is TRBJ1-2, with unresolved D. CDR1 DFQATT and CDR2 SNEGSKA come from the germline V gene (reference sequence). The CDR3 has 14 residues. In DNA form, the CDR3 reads TGCAGTGCTAGAGAGATCGCCAGATTCTATGACTACACCTTC. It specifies CSAREIARFYDYTF.

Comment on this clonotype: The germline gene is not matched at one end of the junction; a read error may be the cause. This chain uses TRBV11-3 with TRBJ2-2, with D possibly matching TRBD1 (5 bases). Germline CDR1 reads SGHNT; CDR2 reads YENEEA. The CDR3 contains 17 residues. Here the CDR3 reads CTSSPHQWTSKTGELFF. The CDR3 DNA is TGTACCAGCAGCCCCCATCAATGGACATCGAAGACCGGGGAGCTGTTTTTT. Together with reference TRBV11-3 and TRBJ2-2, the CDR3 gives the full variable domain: EAGVVQSPRYKIIEKKQPVAFWCNPISGHNTLYWYLQNLGQGPELLIRYENEEAVDDSQLPKDRFSAERLKGVDSTLKIQPAELGDSAVYLCTSSPHQWTSKTGELFFGEGSRLTVL.

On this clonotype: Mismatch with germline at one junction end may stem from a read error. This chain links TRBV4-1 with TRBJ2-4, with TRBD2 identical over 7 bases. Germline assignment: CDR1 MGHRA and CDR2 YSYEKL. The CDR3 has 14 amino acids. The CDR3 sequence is CASSLGPGGDIQYF. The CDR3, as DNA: TGCGCCAGTAGCCTCGGACCTGGGGGGGACATTCAGTACTTC.

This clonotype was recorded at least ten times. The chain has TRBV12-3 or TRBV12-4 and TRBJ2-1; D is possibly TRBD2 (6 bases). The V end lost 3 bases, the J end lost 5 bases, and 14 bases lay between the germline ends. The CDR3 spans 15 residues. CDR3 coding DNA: TGTGCCAGCAGTTTTTCCCGGTCGGGGGACAATGAGCAGTTCTTC. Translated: CASSFSRSGDNEQFF.

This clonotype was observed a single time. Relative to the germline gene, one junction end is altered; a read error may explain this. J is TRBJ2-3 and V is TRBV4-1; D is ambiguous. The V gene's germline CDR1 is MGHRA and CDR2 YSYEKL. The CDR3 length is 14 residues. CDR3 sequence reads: CASSQERRKDTQYF. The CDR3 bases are TGCGCCAGTAGCCAAGAGAGGAGAAAAGATACGCAGTATTTT.

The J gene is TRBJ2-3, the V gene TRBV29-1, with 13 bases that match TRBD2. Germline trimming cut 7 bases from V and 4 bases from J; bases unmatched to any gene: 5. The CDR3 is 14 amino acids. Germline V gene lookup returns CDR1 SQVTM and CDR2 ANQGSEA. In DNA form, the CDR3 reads TGCAGCGCTTGGACTAGCGGGAGTTCAGATACGCAGTATTTT. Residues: CSAWTSGSSDTQYF.

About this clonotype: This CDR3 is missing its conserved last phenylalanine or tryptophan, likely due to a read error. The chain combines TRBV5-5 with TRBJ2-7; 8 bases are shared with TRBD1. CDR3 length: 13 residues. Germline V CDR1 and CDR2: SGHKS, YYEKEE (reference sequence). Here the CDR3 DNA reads TGTGTCAGCAGCGTGGCGTCCGACAGGGGTCAGTACATC. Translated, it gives CVSSVASDRGQYI.

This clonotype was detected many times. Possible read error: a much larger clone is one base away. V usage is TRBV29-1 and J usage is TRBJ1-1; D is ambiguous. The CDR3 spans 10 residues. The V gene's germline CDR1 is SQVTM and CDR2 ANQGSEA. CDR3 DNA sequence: TGCAGCGGCGGGAACACTGTAGCTTTCTTT. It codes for CSGGNTVAFF.

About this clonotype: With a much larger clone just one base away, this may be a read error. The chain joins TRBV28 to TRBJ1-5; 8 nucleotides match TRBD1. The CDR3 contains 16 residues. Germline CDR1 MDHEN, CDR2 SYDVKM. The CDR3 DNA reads TGTGCCAGCAGACCTCGTAGCACAGGGGGAGGTCAGTCCCAGCATTTT. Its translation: CASRPRSTGGGQSQHF.

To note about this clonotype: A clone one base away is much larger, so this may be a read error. In DNA, the CDR3 is TGTGCCAGCAGTTACTCGGCAGGGCGGAACACTGAAGCTTCCTTT. Amino acid sequence: CASSYSAGRNTEASF. The chain has TRBV6-2 or TRBV6-3 and TRBJ1-1; tentative D call: TRBD1 (5 bases). This CDR3 region has 15 residues. Germline CDR1 is MNHEY and CDR2 is SVGEGT.

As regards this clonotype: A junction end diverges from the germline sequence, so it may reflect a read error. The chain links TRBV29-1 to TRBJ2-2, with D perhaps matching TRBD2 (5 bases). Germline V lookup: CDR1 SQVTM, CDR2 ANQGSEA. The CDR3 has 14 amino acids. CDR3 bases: TGCAGCGTCAGGACCTCGGTGGGAATCGGGGAGCTGTTCTTT. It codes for CSVRTSVGIGELFF.

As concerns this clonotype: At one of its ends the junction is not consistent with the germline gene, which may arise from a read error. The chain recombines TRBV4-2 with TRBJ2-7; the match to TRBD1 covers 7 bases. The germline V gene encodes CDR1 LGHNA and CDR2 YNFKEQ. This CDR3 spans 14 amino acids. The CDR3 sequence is CASSLTGQSYEQYF. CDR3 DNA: TGCGCCAGCAGCCTGACGGGACAGAGCTACGAGCAGTACTTC.

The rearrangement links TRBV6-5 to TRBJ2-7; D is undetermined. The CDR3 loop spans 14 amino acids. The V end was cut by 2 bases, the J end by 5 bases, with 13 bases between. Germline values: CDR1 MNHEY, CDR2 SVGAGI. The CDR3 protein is CASSYGTWVDEQYF. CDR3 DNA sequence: TGTGCCAGCAGTTACGGAACATGGGTGGACGAGCAGTACTTC.

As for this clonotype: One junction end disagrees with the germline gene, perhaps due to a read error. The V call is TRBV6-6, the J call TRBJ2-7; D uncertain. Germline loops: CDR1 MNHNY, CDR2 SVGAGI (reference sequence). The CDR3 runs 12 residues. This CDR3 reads CAGSTCLYEQYF. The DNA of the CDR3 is TGTGCCGGCAGCACATGTCTCTACGAGCAGTACTTC.